This T cell receptor beta chain was identified in a study of OX40 agonist ivuxolimab in advanced cancers. For context, the study as a whole: The costimulatory receptor OX40 (CD134) was targeted by ivuxolimab, a fully human IgG2 agonistic monoclonal antibody. Intravenous ivuxolimab was administered to patients every 2 weeks at six dose levels: 0.01, 0.1, 0.3, 1.5, 3 and 10 mg/kg. Among the approximately 50 dose-escalation patients, roughly 20 had hepatocellular carcinoma, around 15 melanoma, 9 renal cell carcinoma and 9 head and neck cancer. In the dose-escalation cohort, more than 75% of patients were male, and the mean age was approximately 60 years, with a range of about 23 to 90. Prior anti-PD-1, anti-PD-L1 or anti-CTLA-4 therapy was permitted, and about two fifths of dose-escalation patients had received checkpoint inhibitors. Partial responses occurred in three dose-escalation patients: two with cutaneous melanoma and one with hepatocellular carcinoma. The point of sequencing TCRbeta in the periphery was to test whether ivuxolimab changed TCR sequence diversity and drove clonal T-cell expansion. The paper describes the monotherapy dose-escalation part (N of about 47 patients) of the phase I trial of ivuxolimab. The study at large found these results: After ivuxolimab, more expanded clones were found on average in CD8+ T cells than in CD4+ T cells. Antigen specificity was not determined for the clonally expanded peripheral T cells. At doses of 0.1 to 3.0 mg/kg, clonal expansion of both CD4+ and CD8+ T cells in blood was seen between baseline and week 6. In partial responders in the 0.1-3.0 mg/kg groups, normalized peripheral clonal expansion was found to be among the lowest, especially among CD8+ T cells. Low levels of normalized T-cell clonal expansion were also seen in some nonresponding patients.

This clone was seen once. The antigen this receptor binds is unknown. It has no much larger one-base neighbor in the sample; base qualities were not kept. From a lookup of the germline V gene, CDR1 and CDR2 are SQVTM and ANQGSEA. The CDR3 runs 14 residues from the cysteine to the phenylalanine. The retained sequence is limited to the CDR3, 42 bases, with the frame set at the first base. V is clipped by 5 bases and J by 4 bases, and the sequence between their germline boundaries is 12 bases long. Genomic DNA was extracted from sorted cells for sequencing of the TCRbeta CDR3 region. TCRbeta CDR3 regions were sequenced using the immunoSEQ Assay. Drawn from immuneACCESS, this table holds only the in-frame rearrangements with V and J called that TCRdb kept. Clones are partly lost; checked studies trace under half to an unresolved V gene and leave the rest unexplained. This sample comprises roughly 100,000 clones, 90% to 95% of them detected only once. The ten largest clonotypes hold around 0.25% of the sample.

Patients with a history of autoimmune disease or receiving systemic immunosuppression were excluded from the trial. In every dose cohort, peripheral blood was drawn for TCR sequencing at baseline, cycle 4 day 1, and cycle 7 day 1. Samples came from an open-label, multicenter, first-in-human phase I dose-escalation trial of ivuxolimab. Adults with locally advanced or metastatic melanoma, renal cell, hepatocellular, or head and neck squamous cell carcinoma were enrolled in the trial. Before TCR sequencing, CD4+ T cells and CD8+ T cells from peripheral blood were sorted into separate populations. The clonotype was recovered from an adult with an advanced solid tumor such as melanoma, head and neck, liver or kidney cancer. Material: CD4+ or CD8+ T cells sorted from blood, obtained in a trial of the OX40 agonist ivuxolimab. The chain joins TRBV29-1 to TRBJ2-6, and possibly TRBD1, on 6 matching bases. In nucleotide form, the sequence is TGCAGCGTTTCACAGGGCTCCGGGGCCAACGTCCTGACTTTC. Its translation is CSVSQGSGANVLTF.